These T cell receptor beta chains were read from a single sample in a study of shared clonotypes between healthy human individuals. Measured with immunoSEQ multiplex PCR; TCRdb has only the in-frame clones, and not every one. The repertoire holds about 2 million clones, with 85% to 95% as singletons. Sequenced: naive CD8+ T cells sorted from blood. Source of these receptors: a man aged 18 to 29 in good health. Both conserved end residues are part of each CDR3.

CDR3aa: CASSQEGSGGELFF
len: 14
v_gene: TRBV4-1
j_gene: TRBJ2-2

CDR3aa: CASSLRQGVNQPQHF
len: 15
v_gene: TRBV4-1
j_gene: TRBJ1-5

CDR3aa: CASSLDATGGEETQYF
len: 16
v_gene: TRBV7-9
j_gene: TRBJ2-5

CDR3aa: CAWSVRGLMNTEAFF
len: 15
v_gene: TRBV30
j_gene: TRBJ1-1

CDR3aa: CASSLQVASSPNEQFF
len: 16
v_gene: TRBV27
j_gene: TRBJ2-1

CDR3aa: CASSGPSVGTGELFF
len: 15
v_gene: TRBV6-5
j_gene: TRBJ2-2

CDR3aa: CASSFFSQGNQPQHF
len: 15
v_gene: TRBV28
j_gene: TRBJ1-5

CDR3aa: CASSEWGRRNTEAFF
len: 15
v_gene: TRBV6-1
j_gene: TRBJ1-1

CDR3aa: CASRLGQANTEAFF
len: 14
v_gene: TRBV2
j_gene: TRBJ1-1

CDR3aa: CASSLADRGHEAKNIQYF
len: 18
v_gene: TRBV5-6
j_gene: TRBJ2-4

CDR3aa: CASSYIGADTQYF
len: 13
v_gene: TRBV6-6
j_gene: TRBJ2-3

CDR3aa: CATRGLGRDHPNQPSYEQYF
len: 20
v_gene: TRBV7-3
j_gene: TRBJ2-7

CDR3aa: CASSYNGNLAYEQYF
len: 15
v_gene: TRBV6-5
j_gene: TRBJ2-7

CDR3aa: CASSSPAGDGYTF
len: 13
v_gene: TRBV7-9
j_gene: TRBJ1-2

CDR3aa: CASINGLAGFNEQFF
len: 15
v_gene: TRBV11-2
j_gene: TRBJ2-1

CDR3aa: CASSAVAGGGDTQYF
len: 15
v_gene: TRBV6-6
j_gene: TRBJ2-3

CDR3aa: CASSLLAGIHEQYF
len: 14
v_gene: TRBV11-2
j_gene: TRBJ2-7

CDR3aa: CASSNPGSSTDTQYF
len: 15
v_gene: TRBV2
j_gene: TRBJ2-3

CDR3aa: CASSLIGSNTEAFF
len: 14
v_gene: TRBV28
j_gene: TRBJ1-1

CDR3aa: CASSYSSGTVHNEQFF
len: 16
v_gene: TRBV6-5
j_gene: TRBJ2-1

CDR3aa: CATSWGGSSYEQYF
len: 14
v_gene: TRBV7-8
j_gene: TRBJ2-7

CDR3aa: CASGRSLYGYTLEDWSSGYTF
len: 21
v_gene: TRBV19
j_gene: TRBJ1-2

CDR3aa: CASSLTRGGSNEQFF
len: 15
v_gene: TRBV7-2
j_gene: TRBJ2-1

CDR3aa: CASSQEWAGGLHYEQYF
len: 17
v_gene: TRBV4-2
j_gene: TRBJ2-7

CDR3aa: CASSLAPGEGGAYEQYF
len: 17
v_gene: TRBV7-6
j_gene: TRBJ2-7

CDR3aa: CASSVEGRNTEAFF
len: 14
v_gene: TRBV9
j_gene: TRBJ1-1

CDR3aa: CASSIVLAGFYEQYF
len: 15
v_gene: TRBV19
j_gene: TRBJ2-7

CDR3aa: CASTNAWGGSTDTQYF
len: 16
v_gene: TRBV27
j_gene: TRBJ2-3

CDR3aa: CAISEPGLQPQHF
len: 13
v_gene: TRBV10-3
j_gene: TRBJ1-5

CDR3aa: CASTYGNTIYF
len: 11
v_gene: TRBV6-1
j_gene: TRBJ1-3

CDR3aa: CAISEQGFNEQYF
len: 13
v_gene: TRBV10-3
j_gene: TRBJ2-7

CDR3aa: CAWDRGSTDTQYF
len: 13
v_gene: TRBV30
j_gene: TRBJ2-3

CDR3aa: CASRDHEWTGELFF
len: 14
v_gene: TRBV6-1
j_gene: TRBJ2-2

CDR3aa: CASRQGNSPLHF
len: 12
v_gene: TRBV6-1
j_gene: TRBJ1-6

CDR3aa: CASSPGTTRWAFF
len: 13
v_gene: TRBV6-5
j_gene: TRBJ1-1

CDR3aa: CASSAQTDYEQYF
len: 13
v_gene: TRBV5-1
j_gene: TRBJ2-7

CDR3aa: CASSTQGARDSPLHF
len: 15
v_gene: TRBV27
j_gene: TRBJ1-6